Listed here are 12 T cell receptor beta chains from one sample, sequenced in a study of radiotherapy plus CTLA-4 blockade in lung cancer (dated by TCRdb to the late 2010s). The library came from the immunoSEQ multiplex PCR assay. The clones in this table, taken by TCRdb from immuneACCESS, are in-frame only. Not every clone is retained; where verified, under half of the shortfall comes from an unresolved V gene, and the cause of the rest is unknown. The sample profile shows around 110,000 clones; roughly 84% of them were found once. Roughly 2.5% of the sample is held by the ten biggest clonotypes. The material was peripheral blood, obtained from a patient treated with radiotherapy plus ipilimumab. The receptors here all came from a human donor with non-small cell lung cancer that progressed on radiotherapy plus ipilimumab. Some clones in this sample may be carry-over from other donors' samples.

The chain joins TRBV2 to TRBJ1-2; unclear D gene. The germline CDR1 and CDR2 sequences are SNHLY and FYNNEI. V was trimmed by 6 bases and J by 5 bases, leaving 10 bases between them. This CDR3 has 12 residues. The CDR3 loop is CASSPVEYGYTF. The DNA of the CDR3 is TGTGCCAGCAGCCCCGTGGAATATGGCTACACCTTC.

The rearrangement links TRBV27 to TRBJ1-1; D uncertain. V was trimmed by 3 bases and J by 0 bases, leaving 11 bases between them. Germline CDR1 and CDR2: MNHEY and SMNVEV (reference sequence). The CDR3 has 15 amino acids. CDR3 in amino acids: CASSFSGQMNTEAFF. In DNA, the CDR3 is TGTGCCAGCAGTTTTAGTGGTCAGATGAACACTGAAGCTTTCTTT.

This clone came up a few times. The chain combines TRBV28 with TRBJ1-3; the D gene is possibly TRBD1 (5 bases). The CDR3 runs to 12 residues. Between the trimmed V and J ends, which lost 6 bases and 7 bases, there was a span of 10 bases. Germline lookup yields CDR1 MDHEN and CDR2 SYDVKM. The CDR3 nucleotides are TGTGCCAGCAGGGTCCGGGGGAACACCATATATTTT. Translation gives CASRVRGNTIYF.

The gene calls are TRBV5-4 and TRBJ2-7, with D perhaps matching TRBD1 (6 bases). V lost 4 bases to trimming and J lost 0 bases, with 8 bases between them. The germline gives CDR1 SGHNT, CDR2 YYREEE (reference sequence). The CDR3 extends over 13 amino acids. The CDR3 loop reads CASSDRSSYEQYF. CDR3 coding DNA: TGTGCCAGCAGCGACAGGAGCTCCTACGAGCAGTACTTC.

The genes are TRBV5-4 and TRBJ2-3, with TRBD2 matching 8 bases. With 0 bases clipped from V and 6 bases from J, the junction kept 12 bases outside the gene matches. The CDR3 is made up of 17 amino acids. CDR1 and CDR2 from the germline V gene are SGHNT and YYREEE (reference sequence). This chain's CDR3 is CASSLGGPGLGRDTQYF. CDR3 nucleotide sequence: TGTGCCAGCAGCTTGGGGGGACCGGGACTAGGTAGGGATACGCAGTATTTT.

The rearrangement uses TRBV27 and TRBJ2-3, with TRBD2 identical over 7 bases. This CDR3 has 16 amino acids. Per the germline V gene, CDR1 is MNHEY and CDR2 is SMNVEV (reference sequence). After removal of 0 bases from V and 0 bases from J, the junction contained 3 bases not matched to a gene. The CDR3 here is CASSLSSGGSTDTQYF. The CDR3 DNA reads TGTGCCAGCAGTTTATCTTCGGGGGGTAGCACAGATACGCAGTATTTT.

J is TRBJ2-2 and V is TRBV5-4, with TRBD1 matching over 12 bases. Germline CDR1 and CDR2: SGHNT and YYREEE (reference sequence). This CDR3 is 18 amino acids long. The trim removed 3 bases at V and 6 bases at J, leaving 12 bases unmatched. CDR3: CASSSAGGTGGFSGELFF. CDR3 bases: TGTGCCAGCAGCTCCGCTGGCGGGACAGGGGGCTTCTCCGGGGAGCTGTTTTTT.

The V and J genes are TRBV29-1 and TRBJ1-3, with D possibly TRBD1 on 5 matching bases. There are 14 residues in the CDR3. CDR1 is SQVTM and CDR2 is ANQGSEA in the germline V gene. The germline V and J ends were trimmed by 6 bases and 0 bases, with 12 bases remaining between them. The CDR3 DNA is TGCAGCGTGGGGACTGCGTACTCTGGAAACACCATATATTTT. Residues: CSVGTAYSGNTIYF.

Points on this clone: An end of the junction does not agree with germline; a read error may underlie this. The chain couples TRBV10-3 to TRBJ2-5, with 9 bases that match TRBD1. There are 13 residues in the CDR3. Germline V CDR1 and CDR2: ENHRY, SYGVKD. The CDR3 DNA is TGTGCCACCAGTTGGGACAGGGAAGAGACCCAGTACTTC. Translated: CATSWDREETQYF.

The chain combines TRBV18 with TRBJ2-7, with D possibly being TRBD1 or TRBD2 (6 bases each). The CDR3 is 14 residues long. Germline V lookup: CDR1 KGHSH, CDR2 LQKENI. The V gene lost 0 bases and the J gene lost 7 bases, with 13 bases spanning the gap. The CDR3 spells CASSPPTGAGEQYF. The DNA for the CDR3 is TGTGCCAGCTCACCACCGACAGGCGCGGGGGAGCAGTACTTC.

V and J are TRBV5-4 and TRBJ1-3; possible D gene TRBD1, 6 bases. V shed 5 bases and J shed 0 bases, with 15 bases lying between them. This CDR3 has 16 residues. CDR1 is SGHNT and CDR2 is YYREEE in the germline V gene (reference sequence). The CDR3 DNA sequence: TGTGCCAGCAGTGTGGGGGCAGCTAGCTCTGGAAACACCATATATTTT. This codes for CASSVGAASSGNTIYF.

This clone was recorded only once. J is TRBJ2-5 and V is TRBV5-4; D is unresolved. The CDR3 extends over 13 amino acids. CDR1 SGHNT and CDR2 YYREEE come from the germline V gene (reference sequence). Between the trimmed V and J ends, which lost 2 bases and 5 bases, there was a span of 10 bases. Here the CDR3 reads CASSFWQAETQYF. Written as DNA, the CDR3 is TGTGCCAGCAGCTTTTGGCAGGCGGAGACCCAGTACTTC.